This T cell receptor (beta chain) was captured by sequencing in a study of blood T cell repertoires in COVID-19 (dated by TCRdb to 2019 to 2021). Regarding the study in general: Samples covering the acute and convalescent phases of COVID-19 were provided by collaborators in the United States, Italy and Spain. The material from the prospective study consisted of cDNA or gDNA derived from T cells, B-cell-depleted T cells, or PBMCs. Deeply sampled blood TCRbeta repertoires from subjects exposed to, actively infected with, or recovered from COVID-19 were included in the dataset. The repertoires were made available in a free public database intended to serve as a resource for research on the immune response to SARS-CoV-2. Samples were obtained from the ongoing ImmuneRACE study (first 160 participants) and from over a thousand subjects provided by 6 global collaborators. Sample metadata almost always included a de-identified subject ID, COVID-19 status, age in years and sex. Where available, HLA class I and class II types were obtained from metadata supplied by the sample provider rather than from assay-based typing.

Study-wide findings and limitations: How much clinical and demographic metadata was included differed by source and by participant, and the metadata was provided uncurated.

This clone was detected once. This clone's antigen is unknown. No clone much larger than this one lies a single base away; base qualities are absent. One collaborating source in Seattle enrolled patients while the patients were actively infected and followed the patients over time throughout the course of disease. Each collaborating institution followed its own protocols to collect whole blood in K2EDTA tubes. For TCRbeta analysis, collaborators shipped samples in one of three forms: frozen whole blood, isolated PBMCs, or DNA extracted from either of those sample types. The CDR1 and CDR2 encoded by the germline V gene are LGHNA and YSLEER. From cysteine to phenylalanine, the CDR3 is 15 amino acids long. The CDR3 DNA has 45 bases and is translated from base 1. Trimming removed 5 bases from V and 4 bases from J; the gene matches leave 8 bases unexplained. The immunoSEQ Assay, a bias-controlled multiplex PCR, was used to amplify TCRbeta CDR3 regions from genomic DNA. On the authors' methods: The number of nucleated cells in each sample was estimated from the amplification of reference gene primers within the assay. Sequence reads were collapsed and filtered to measure the absolute abundance of every unique TCRbeta CDR3 rearrangement. Productive Simpson clonality was computed per sample as the square root of Simpson's diversity index over productive rearrangements. Here the immuneACCESS table is served through TCRdb, limited to in-frame sequences with V and J called. Missing clones are a known gap in these copies; in checked studies unresolved V genes cover under half, and the rest lacks a known reason. V, J and clone size derive from that table, while D and trimming were established from the DNA sequence. This sample is represented by a few hundred thousand clones; around 83% of them were singletons. The top ten clonotypes cover roughly 8.2% of the sample.

Material for sequencing was peripheral blood. This sequence originates from a woman older than 75 with COVID-19, enrolled during active disease. Recombination connected TRBV4-3 to TRBJ2-7; TRBD2 fits 10 bases in the junction. The CDR3 here reads CASSVQTSGVYEQYF. The DNA sequence follows: TGCGCCAGCAGCGTTCAAACTAGCGGGGTTTACGAGCAGTACTTC.